This T cell receptor (beta chain) was sequenced for a study of cytomegalovirus exposure and HLA in healthy donors. The CDR3 contains 11 residues. With 4 bases removed from V and 6 bases from J, the gap between germline ends came to 7 bases. Germline-derived CDR1 and CDR2 are SGHDN and FVKESK. Clones were sequenced by immunoSEQ multiplex PCR, and TCRdb holds only the in-frame ones, with some missing. The sample includes some 64,000 clones, roughly 95% seen only once; the top ten take 0.9% to 1.5%. Study-wide results and caveats: Whilst most TCR sequences proved rare, a subset of public TCRs occurred across many donors. A subsequent analysis found that TCR clusters from the first cohort also tended to co-occur in the 120 or so validation repertoires, with 94% of cluster scores above 0.

Notes on this clone: Antigen specificity is unknown.

The chain recombines TRBV14 with TRBJ2-7; D is undetermined. Sequenced input: PBMCs. This receptor was identified in a woman aged 18-29 years in good health and CMV-seronegative. The CDR3 reads CASSLRSEQYF. The CDR3 nucleotides read TGTGCCAGCAGCCTAAGGAGCGAGCAGTACTTC. Looking up the rest from reference TRBV14 and TRBJ2-7 gives the full variable domain: EAGVTQFPSHSVIEKGQTVTLRCDPISGHDNLYWYRRVMGKEIKFLLHFVKESKQDESGMPNNRFLAERTGGTYSTLKVQPAELEDSGVYFCASSLRSEQYFGPGTRLTVT.